This T cell receptor (beta chain) was recovered during a study of blood T cell repertoires in COVID-19. On the study more broadly: Material from acute and convalescent COVID-19 was sourced from the United States, Italy and Spain.

The CDR3 totals 16 residues. The V and J ends lost 4 bases and 5 bases respectively, with 22 bases between them. Per germline, CDR1 SGHRS and CDR2 YFSETQ. Study processing details: Estimation of nucleated cell counts relied on the amplification of reference gene primers. Clones were read by immunoSEQ multiplex PCR, and TCRdb kept only the in-frame ones, dropping some. The V and J calls and the clone size are those of that table, but D and trimming were determined from the DNA. The data show fewer than 95,000 clones, 74% seen once. The clonotype originates from a man aged 65 to 79 with COVID-19, enrolled during active disease. V is TRBV5-1 and J is TRBJ2-7; a weak D match, TRBD2 (6 bases). Material for sequencing was peripheral blood. The DNA of the CDR3 is TGCGCCAGCAGCATCACGGGCGGGGCAGGTTCCGACGAGCAGTACTTC. It specifies CASSITGGAGSDEQYF.